This T cell receptor beta chain was observed in a study of early T cells in non-severe SARS-CoV-2 infection. Study-wide context: Sequencing of unsorted whole blood was done on bulk RNA, leaving chains unpaired.

After removal of 7 bases from V and 3 bases from J, the junction contained 5 bases not matched to a gene. Germline V gives CDR1 DFQATT, CDR2 SNEGSKA (reference sequence). The CDR3 spans 13 residues. Study findings and constraints: Private and CD4 specificities were missed by VDJdb matching, which favored anti-spike CD8 responses.

Attachment of unique molecular identifiers to individual cDNA molecules was performed. TCRdb called the 5' RACE reads again in MiXCR, with one record for every CDR3 protein. This table has tens of thousands of distinct CDR3 sequences, around 9.1% appearing once. There are many counts of this clonotype. The antigen is undetermined. This chain links TRBV20-1 with TRBJ1-2; 10 positions match TRBD1. The clonotype originates from an adult who was a healthcare worker with PCR-confirmed SARS-CoV-2 infection or an uninfected control (not recorded which). The sample was whole blood, taken at baseline. DNA of the CDR3: TGCAGTGGGGGACAGGGGACGGACTATGGCTACACCTTC. Translated, it gives CSGGQGTDYGYTF.